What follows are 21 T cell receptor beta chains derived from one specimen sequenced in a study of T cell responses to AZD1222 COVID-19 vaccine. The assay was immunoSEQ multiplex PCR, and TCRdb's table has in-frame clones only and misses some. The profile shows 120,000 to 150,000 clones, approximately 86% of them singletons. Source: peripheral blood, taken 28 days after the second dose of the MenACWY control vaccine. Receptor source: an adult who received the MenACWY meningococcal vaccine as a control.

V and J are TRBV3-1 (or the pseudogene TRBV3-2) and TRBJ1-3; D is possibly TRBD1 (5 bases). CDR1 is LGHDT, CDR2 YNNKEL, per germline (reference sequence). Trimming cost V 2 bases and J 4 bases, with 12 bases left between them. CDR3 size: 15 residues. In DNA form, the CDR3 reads TGTGCCAGCAGCCAATATTCAGGGTACGGAAACACCATATATTTT. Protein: CASSQYSGYGNTIYF.

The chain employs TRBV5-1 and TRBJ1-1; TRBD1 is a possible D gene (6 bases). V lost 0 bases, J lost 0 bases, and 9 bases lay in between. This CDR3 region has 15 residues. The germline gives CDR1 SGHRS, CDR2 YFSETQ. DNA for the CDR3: TGCGCCAGCAGCTTGGGGGGACAAGTGAACACTGAAGCTTTCTTT. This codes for CASSLGGQVNTEAFF.

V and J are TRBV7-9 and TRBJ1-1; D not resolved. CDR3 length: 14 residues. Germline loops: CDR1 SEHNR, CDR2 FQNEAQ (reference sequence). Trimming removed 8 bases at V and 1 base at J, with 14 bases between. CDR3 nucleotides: TGTGCCAGCCGGCGAGGATCAGAGAACACTGAAGCTTTCTTT. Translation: CASRRGSENTEAFF.

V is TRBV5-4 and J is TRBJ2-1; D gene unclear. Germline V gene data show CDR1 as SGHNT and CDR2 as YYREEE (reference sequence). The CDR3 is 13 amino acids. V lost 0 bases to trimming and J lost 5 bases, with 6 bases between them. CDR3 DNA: TGTGCCAGCAGCTTGGATCGGAACAATGAGCAGTTCTTC. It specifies CASSLDRNNEQFF.

The CDR3 coding sequence is TGCGCCAGCCGGTGGACAGGGGCGAACGAGCAGTACTTC. As protein: CASRWTGANEQYF. The chain joins TRBV5-1 to TRBJ2-7, with 9 nucleotides matching TRBD1. The germline V gene has CDR1 SGHRS and CDR2 YFSETQ. V trimming: 7 bases; J trimming: 5 bases; junction bases outside the gene matches: 7. The CDR3 is 13 amino acids.

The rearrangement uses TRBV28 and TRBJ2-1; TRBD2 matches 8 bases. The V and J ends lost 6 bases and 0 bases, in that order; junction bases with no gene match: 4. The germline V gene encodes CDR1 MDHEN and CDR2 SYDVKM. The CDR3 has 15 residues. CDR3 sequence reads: CASRNSGASYNEQFF. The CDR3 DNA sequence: TGTGCCAGCAGGAATAGCGGGGCCTCCTACAATGAGCAGTTCTTC. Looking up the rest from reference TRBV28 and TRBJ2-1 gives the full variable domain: DVKVTQSSRYLVKRTGEKVFLECVQDMDHENMFWYRQDPGLGLRLIYFSYDVKMKEKGDIPEGYSVSREKKERFSLILESASTNQTSMYLCASRNSGASYNEQFFGPGTRLTVL.

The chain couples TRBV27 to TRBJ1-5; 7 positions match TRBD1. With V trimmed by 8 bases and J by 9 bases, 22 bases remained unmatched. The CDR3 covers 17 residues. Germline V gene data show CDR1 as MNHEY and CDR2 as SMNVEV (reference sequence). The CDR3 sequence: CASDLWGTGAQQRPQHF. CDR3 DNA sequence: TGTGCCAGCGACTTGTGGGGAACAGGGGCCCAGCAAAGGCCCCAGCATTTT.

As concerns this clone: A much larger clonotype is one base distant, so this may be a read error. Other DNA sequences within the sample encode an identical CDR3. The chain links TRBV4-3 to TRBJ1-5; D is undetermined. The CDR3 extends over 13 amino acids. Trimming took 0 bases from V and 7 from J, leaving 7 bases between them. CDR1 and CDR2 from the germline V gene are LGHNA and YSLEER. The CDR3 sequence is CASSQEVGQPQHF. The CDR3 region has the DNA TGCGCCAGCAGCCAAGAGGTCGGGCAGCCCCAGCATTTT.

CDR3 coding DNA: TGCAGTGCTAGTTCTCTAGCGGGGGGTATAGATACGCAGTATTTT. As protein: CSASSLAGGIDTQYF. The V gene is TRBV20-1, the J gene TRBJ2-3; 11 nucleotides align to TRBD2. The V gene end was trimmed by 3 bases and the J gene end by 5 bases; junction bases not matched to a gene: 7. Germline V lookup: CDR1 DFQATT, CDR2 SNEGSKA (reference sequence). The CDR3 runs 15 residues.

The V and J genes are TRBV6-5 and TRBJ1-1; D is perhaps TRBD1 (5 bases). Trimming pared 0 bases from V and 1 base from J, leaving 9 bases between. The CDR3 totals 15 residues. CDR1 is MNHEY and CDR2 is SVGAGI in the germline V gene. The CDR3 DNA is TGTGCCAGCAGTTACTCTAGACAGACGAACACTGAAGCTTTCTTT. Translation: CASSYSRQTNTEAFF.

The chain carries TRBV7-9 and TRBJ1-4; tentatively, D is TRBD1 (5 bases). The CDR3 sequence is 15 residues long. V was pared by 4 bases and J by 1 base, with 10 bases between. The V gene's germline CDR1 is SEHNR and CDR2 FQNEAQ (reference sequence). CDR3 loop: CASSSQGGTNEKLFF. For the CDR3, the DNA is TGTGCCAGCAGCTCCCAGGGCGGAACTAATGAAAAACTGTTTTTT.

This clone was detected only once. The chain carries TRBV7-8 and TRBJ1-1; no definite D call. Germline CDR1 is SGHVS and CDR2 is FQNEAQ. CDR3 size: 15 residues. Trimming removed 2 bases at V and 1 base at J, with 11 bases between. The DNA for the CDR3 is TGTGCCAGCAGCTTATACGGCAGAAGGAACACTGAAGCTTTCTTT. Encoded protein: CASSLYGRRNTEAFF.

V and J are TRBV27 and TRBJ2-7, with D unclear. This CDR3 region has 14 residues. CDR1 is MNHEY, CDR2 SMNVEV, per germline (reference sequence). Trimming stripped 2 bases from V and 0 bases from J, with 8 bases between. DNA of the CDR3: TGTGCCAGCAGTTTAAAGAGAGGCTCCTACGAGCAGTACTTC. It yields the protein CASSLKRGSYEQYF.

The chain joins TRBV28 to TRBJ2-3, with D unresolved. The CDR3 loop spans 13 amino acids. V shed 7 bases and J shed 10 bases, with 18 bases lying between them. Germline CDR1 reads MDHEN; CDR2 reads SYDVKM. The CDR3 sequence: CASTAVAVGPQYF. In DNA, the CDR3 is TGTGCCAGCACCGCCGTTGCAGTGGGTCCGCAGTATTTT.

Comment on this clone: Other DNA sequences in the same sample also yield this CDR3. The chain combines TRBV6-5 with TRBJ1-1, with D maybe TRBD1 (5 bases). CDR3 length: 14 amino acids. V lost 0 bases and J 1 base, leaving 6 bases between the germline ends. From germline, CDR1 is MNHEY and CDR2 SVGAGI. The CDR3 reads CASSYSGGNTEAFF. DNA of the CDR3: TGTGCCAGCAGTTACTCTGGGGGGAACACTGAAGCTTTCTTT.

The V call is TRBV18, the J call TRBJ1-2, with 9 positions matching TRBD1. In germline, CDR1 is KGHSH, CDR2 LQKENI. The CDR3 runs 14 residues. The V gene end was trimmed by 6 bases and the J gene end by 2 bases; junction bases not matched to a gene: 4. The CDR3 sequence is CASSLGQGNYGYTF. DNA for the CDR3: TGTGCCAGCTCCCTGGGACAGGGCAACTATGGCTACACCTTC.

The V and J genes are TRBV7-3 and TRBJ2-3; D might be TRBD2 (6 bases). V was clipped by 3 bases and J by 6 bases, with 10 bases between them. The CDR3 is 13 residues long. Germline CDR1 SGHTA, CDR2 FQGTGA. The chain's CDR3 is CASSFRGTDTQYF. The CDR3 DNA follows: TGTGCCAGCAGCTTCCGGGGGACGGATACGCAGTATTTT.

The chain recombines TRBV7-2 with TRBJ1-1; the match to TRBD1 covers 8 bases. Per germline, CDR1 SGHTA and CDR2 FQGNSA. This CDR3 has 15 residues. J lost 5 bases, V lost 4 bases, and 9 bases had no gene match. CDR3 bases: TGTGCCAGCAGCTCCCTCGGCCAGGGGGCAACTGAAGCTTTCTTT. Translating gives CASSSLGQGATEAFF. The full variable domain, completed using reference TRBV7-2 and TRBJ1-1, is GAGVSQSPSNKVTEKGKDVELRCDPISGHTALYWYRQSLGQGLEFLIYFQGNSAPDKSGLPSDRFSAERTGGSVSTLTIQRTQQEDSAVYLCASSSLGQGATEAFFGQGTRLTVV.

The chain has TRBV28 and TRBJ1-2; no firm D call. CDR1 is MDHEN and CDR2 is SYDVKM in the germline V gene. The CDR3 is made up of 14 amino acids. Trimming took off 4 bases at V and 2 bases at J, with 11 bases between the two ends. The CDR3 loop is CASSSRPINYGYTF. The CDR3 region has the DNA TGTGCCAGCAGTTCCCGACCTATAAACTATGGCTACACCTTC.

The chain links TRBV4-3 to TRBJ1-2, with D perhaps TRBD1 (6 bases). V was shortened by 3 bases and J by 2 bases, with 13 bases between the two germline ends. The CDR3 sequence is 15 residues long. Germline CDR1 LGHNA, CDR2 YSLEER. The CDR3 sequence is CASSQVTGSNYGYTF. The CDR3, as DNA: TGCGCCAGCAGCCAGGTTACAGGGTCCAACTATGGCTACACCTTC.

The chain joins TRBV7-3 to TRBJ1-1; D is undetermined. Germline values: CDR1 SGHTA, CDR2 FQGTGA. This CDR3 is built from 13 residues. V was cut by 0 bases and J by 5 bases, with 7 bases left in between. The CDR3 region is CASSLTTLTEAFF. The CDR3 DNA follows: TGTGCCAGCAGCTTAACAACATTAACTGAAGCTTTCTTT.